This entry concerns a single T cell receptor (beta chain). This specimen comes from a study of OX40 agonist ivuxolimab in advanced cancers. Study overall: Treatment of patients was with ivuxolimab, an agonistic anti-OX40 (CD134) antibody.

Profiled with immunoSEQ multiplex PCR; TCRdb holds only in-frame clones, not every one. The table includes approximately 99,000 clones, approximately 95% detected once. V lost 5 bases and J lost 0, with 20 bases in between. The CDR3 totals 18 residues. The germline CDR1 and CDR2 sequences are LNHDA and SQIVND (reference sequence). The TCR sequence derives from an adult with an advanced solid tumor such as melanoma, head and neck, liver or kidney cancer. Sequencing was performed on CD4+ or CD8+ T cells sorted from blood, taken in a trial of the OX40 agonist ivuxolimab. This chain uses TRBV19 with TRBJ1-3; possibly TRBD1 for D (6 bases). Here the CDR3 DNA reads TGTGCCAGTAGTTCCGTATGGACAGCCGGCGTCTCTGGAAACACCATATATTTT. It yields the protein CASSSVWTAGVSGNTIYF.